The 7 T cell receptor beta chains below all came from one sample that was sequenced in a study of shared clonotypes between healthy human individuals. TCRdb's table, derived via immunoSEQ multiplex PCR, lists solely in-frame clones and lacks some. Among under 850,000 clones listed, around 70% were seen once. Material: memory CD4+ T cells sorted from blood. Indicated subset: CD45RA-negative fraction. The receptor source for this set is a woman aged 25 to 39 in good health.

This clone is labeled as medium-sized. This sequence joins TRBV6-5 and TRBJ1-1, with TRBD1 matching over 9 bases. Germline trimming cut 5 bases from V and 3 bases from J; bases unmatched to any gene: 7. CDR1 MNHEY and CDR2 SVGAGI come from the germline V gene. There are 15 residues in the CDR3. The CDR3 spells CASSQLQGAHTEAFF. The CDR3 DNA is TGTGCCAGCAGTCAGTTACAGGGGGCTCACACTGAAGCTTTCTTT.

The gene calls are TRBV29-1 and TRBJ2-7; D might be TRBD1 (6 bases). V gave up 6 bases and J gave up 7 bases, with 16 bases separating them. Per the germline V gene, CDR1 is SQVTM and CDR2 is ANQGSEA. CDR3 size: 12 residues. This chain's CDR3 is CSVEIVGGEQYF. CDR3 DNA sequence: TGCAGCGTCGAAATTGTAGGGGGTGAGCAGTACTTC.

This clone appeared a few times. The chain has TRBV5-4 and TRBJ2-1, with 8 bases identical to TRBD2. Germline loops: CDR1 SGHNT, CDR2 YYREEE (reference sequence). CDR3 length: 15 residues. V shed 1 base, J shed 7 bases, and the junction held 7 bases outside the gene matches. This CDR3 is CASSLTGTRLNEQFF. The CDR3 bases are TGTGCCAGCAGCTTGACCGGGACTAGGTTGAATGAGCAGTTCTTC.

The chain is built from TRBV19 and TRBJ1-1, with TRBD1 matching 8 bases. The CDR3 runs 17 residues. CDR1 is LNHDA, CDR2 SQIVND, per germline (reference sequence). The V and J ends lost 3 bases and 4 bases, in that order; junction bases with no gene match: 13. DNA for the CDR3: TGTGCCAGTAGTATCCCCCCCGGAGACAGGGGATCCACTGAAGCTTTCTTT. Protein: CASSIPPGDRGSTEAFF.

The V and J genes are TRBV19 and TRBJ1-5; D is uncertain. This CDR3 region has 13 residues. The germline CDR1 and CDR2 sequences are LNHDA and SQIVND (reference sequence). V shed 1 base and J shed 5 bases, with 6 bases lying between them. The chain's CDR3 is CASSIARYQPQHF. CDR3 in DNA: TGTGCCAGTAGTATAGCCCGTTATCAGCCCCAGCATTTT. The full variable domain, its missing parts supplied by reference TRBV19 and TRBJ1-5, is DGGITQSPKYLFRKEGQNVTLSCEQNLNHDAMYWYRQDPGQGLRLIYYSQIVNDFQKGDIAEGYSVSREKKESFPLTVTSAQKNPTAFYLCASSIARYQPQHFGDGTRLSIL.

This clone was observed a single time. This chain connects TRBV10-3 to TRBJ2-7; D may be TRBD1 (5 bases). Germline CDR1 ENHRY, CDR2 SYGVKD. Deletions cut 4 bases from V and 7 bases from J, with 11 bases between. This CDR3 spans 12 amino acids. The CDR3 loop reads CAISAQQGEQYF. The CDR3 DNA follows: TGTGCCATCAGTGCCCAGCAGGGAGAGCAGTACTTC.

V is TRBV4-1 and J is TRBJ2-1; 9 nucleotides agree with TRBD2. From germline, CDR1 is MGHRA and CDR2 YSYEKL. This CDR3 region has 19 residues. The V gene end was trimmed by 3 bases and the J gene end by 0 bases; junction bases not matched to a gene: 12. CDR3 in DNA: TGCGCCAGCAGCCACCAGGGACTAGCTGACCCGAGCTCCTACAATGAGCAGTTCTTC. Protein: CASSHQGLADPSSYNEQFF.